The 15 T cell receptor beta chains in this list originate from one sample, sequenced in a study of blood T cells in healthy people across ages. Primed by a sample-barcoded 5' primer and a J-beta primer mix, a second PCR proceeded for 7 to 11 cycles. MiXCR was run by TCRdb on the 5' RACE reads, yielding one entry per CDR3 protein. The sample has hundreds of thousands of distinct CDR3 sequences; under 25% are singletons. The sample taken for sequencing was blood. The receptors stem from a man in his sixties or seventies in good health.

This clonotype appeared a few times. The chain recombines TRBV29-1 with TRBJ2-7; 8 bases map to TRBD1. V gave up 7 bases and J gave up 1 base; unmatched junction bases: 6. Germline assignment: CDR1 SQVTM and CDR2 ANQGSEA. The CDR3 length is 13 residues. This chain's CDR3 is CSALTGASYEQYF. The CDR3 DNA reads as TGCAGCGCCCTGACAGGGGCTTCCTACGAGCAGTACTTC.

This clonotype has a handful of counts. The chain links TRBV28 to TRBJ2-5; 8 bases are shared with TRBD2. Germline V CDR1 and CDR2: MDHEN, SYDVKM. Germline trimming cut 6 bases from V and 1 base from J; bases unmatched to any gene: 7. CDR3 size: 15 residues. CDR3: CASRHSGGFQETQYF. The CDR3, as DNA: TGTGCCAGCAGACACAGCGGGGGCTTCCAAGAGACCCAGTACTTC.

This clonotype was detected a few times. The chain carries TRBV10-2 and TRBJ2-7, with no clear D. Looked up from germline, CDR1 is WSHSY and CDR2 is SAAADI. Trimming left V 0 bases short and J 7 bases short, with 4 bases between. This CDR3 region has 11 residues. CDR3 amino acids: CASSESLEQYF. Written as DNA, the CDR3 is TGCGCCAGCAGTGAGTCGCTAGAGCAGTACTTC.

CDR3 protein: CASSRTAKNEKLFF. CDR3 bases: TGTGCCAGCAGCCGGACAGCGAAAAATGAAAAACTGTTTTTT. V usage is TRBV28 and J usage is TRBJ1-4, with a tentative D call TRBD1 (6 bases). V lost 6 bases to trimming and J lost 5 bases, with 13 bases between them. The CDR3 runs to 14 residues. Germline CDR1 is MDHEN and CDR2 is SYDVKM.

This chain connects TRBV4-3 to TRBJ2-1; no clear D. Germline lookup yields CDR1 LGHNA and CDR2 YSLEER. The CDR3 covers 16 residues. V shed 0 bases and J shed 8 bases, with 17 bases lying between them. This CDR3 reads CASSQDLVAEFDEQFF. DNA of the CDR3: TGCGCCAGCAGCCAAGATTTGGTAGCAGAGTTTGATGAGCAGTTCTTC.

The chain joins TRBV6-5 to TRBJ2-7; 11 bases fit TRBD2. V shed 2 bases, J shed 2 bases, and the junction held 14 bases outside the gene matches. CDR3 length equals 19 residues. Germline-derived CDR1 and CDR2 are MNHEY and SVGAGI. CDR3 loop: CASSYSTKTSGSLAYEQYF. The CDR3 DNA sequence: TGTGCCAGCAGTTACAGCACGAAAACTAGCGGGAGTCTCGCCTACGAGCAGTACTTC.

The chain carries TRBV5-6 and TRBJ2-5, with 7 bases aligning to TRBD1. The CDR3 extends over 14 amino acids. The J segment lost 2 bases and the V segment lost 2 bases, leaving 3 bases of the junction unmatched. The germline V gene encodes CDR1 SGHDT and CDR2 YYEEEE. CDR3 sequence: CASSFGTEQETQYF. The DNA for the CDR3 is TGTGCCAGCAGCTTCGGGACAGAACAAGAGACCCAGTACTTC. The full variable domain, in which reference TRBV5-6 and TRBJ2-5 provide the parts outside the CDR3, is DAGVTQSPTHLIKTRGQQVTLRCSPKSGHDTVSWYQQALGQGPQFIFQYYEEEERQRGNFPDRFSGHQFPNYSSELNVNALLLGDSALYLCASSFGTEQETQYFGPGTRLLVL.

This clonotype was counted a few times. The rearrangement joins TRBV6-5 to TRBJ1-2; no definite D call. The V end lost 2 bases, the J end lost 5 bases, and 15 bases lay between the germline ends. The CDR3 spans 15 residues. Germline lookup yields CDR1 MNHEY and CDR2 SVGAGI. The CDR3 is CASSYGRAYQYGYTF. DNA for the CDR3: TGTGCCAGCAGTTACGGGAGGGCTTATCAGTATGGCTACACCTTC.

The V call is TRBV15, the J call TRBJ1-1, with a weak D call TRBD1 (5 bases). V was cut by 6 bases and J by 1 base, with 9 bases left in between. CDR1 and CDR2 (germline): LNHNV, YYDKDF (reference sequence). The CDR3 has 13 amino acids. The CDR3, as DNA: TGTGCCACCAGAGATACAGGGAACACTGAAGCTTTCTTT. This sequence encodes CATRDTGNTEAFF.

This clonotype was detected only a few times. V usage is TRBV5-1 and J usage is TRBJ2-1; 9 bases fit TRBD2. Germline values: CDR1 SGHRS, CDR2 YFSETQ. The V segment lost 1 base and the J segment 4 bases; nucleotides outside the gene matches: 3. The CDR3 consists of 15 residues. This chain's CDR3 is CASSLLSGGYNEQFF. The CDR3 coding sequence is TGCGCCAGCAGCTTGTTGAGCGGGGGGTACAATGAGCAGTTCTTC.

The sample holds many counts of this clonotype. CDR3 DNA sequence: TGCAGTGCTGGGACAGGCTATGGCTACACCTTC. Translation gives CSAGTGYGYTF. The chain couples TRBV20-1 to TRBJ1-2; 8 bases agree with TRBD1. V lost 5 bases, J lost 4 bases, and 0 bases stayed unmatched. This CDR3 is built from 11 residues. CDR1 DFQATT and CDR2 SNEGSKA come from the germline V gene (reference sequence).

The table lists this clonotype with many counts. This chain connects TRBV15 to TRBJ1-6, with D unclear. Germline V gives CDR1 LNHNV, CDR2 YYDKDF (reference sequence). The CDR3 covers 14 residues. V was clipped by 3 bases and J by 6 bases, with 9 bases between them. Here the CDR3 DNA reads TGTGCCACCAGCAGCCGAGGGTTTAATTCACCCCTCCACTTT. Its protein product is CATSSRGFNSPLHF.

This clonotype was seen a handful of times. This chain joins TRBV11-2 and TRBJ2-5; a weak D match, TRBD1 (6 bases). The V gene's germline CDR1 is SGHAT and CDR2 FQNNGV. Between the trimmed V and J ends, which lost 5 bases and 0 bases, there was a span of 13 bases. CDR3 length: 15 residues. The CDR3 reads CASSPGTIYQETQYF. CDR3 DNA: TGTGCCAGCAGCCCCGGGACAATCTACCAAGAGACCCAGTACTTC.

V usage is TRBV12-5 and J usage is TRBJ2-7, with 10 bases aligning to TRBD2. CDR3 size: 17 residues. Germline V gene lookup returns CDR1 LGHNT and CDR2 FRNRAP. After removal of 1 base from V and 2 bases from J, the junction contained 8 bases not matched to a gene. CDR3 nucleotide sequence: TGTGCTAGTGGTTTGGACCTCGGGACTAGCGAGACCTACGAGCAGTACTTC. This translates into CASGLDLGTSETYEQYF.

This chain uses TRBV5-1 with TRBJ1-1; no firm D call. The V gene's germline CDR1 is SGHRS and CDR2 YFSETQ. The CDR3 has 11 residues. With 2 bases removed from V and 10 bases from J, the gap between germline ends came to 9 bases. The CDR3 sequence is CASSFNGRAFF. Written as DNA, the CDR3 is TGCGCCAGCAGCTTTAATGGGCGAGCTTTCTTT.